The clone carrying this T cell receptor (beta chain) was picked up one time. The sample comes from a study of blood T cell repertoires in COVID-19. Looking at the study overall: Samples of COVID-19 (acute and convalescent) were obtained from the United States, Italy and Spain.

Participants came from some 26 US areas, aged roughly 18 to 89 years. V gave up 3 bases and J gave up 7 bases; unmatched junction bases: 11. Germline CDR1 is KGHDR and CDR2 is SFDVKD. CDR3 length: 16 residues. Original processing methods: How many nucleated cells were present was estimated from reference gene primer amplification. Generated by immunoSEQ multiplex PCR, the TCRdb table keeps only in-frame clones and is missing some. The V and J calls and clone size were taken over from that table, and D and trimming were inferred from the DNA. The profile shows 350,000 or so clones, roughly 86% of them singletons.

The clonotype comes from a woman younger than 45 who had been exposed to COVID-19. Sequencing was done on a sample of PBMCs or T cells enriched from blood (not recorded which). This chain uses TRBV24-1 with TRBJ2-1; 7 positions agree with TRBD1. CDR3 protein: CATSDPQATGRNEQFF. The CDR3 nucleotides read TGTGCCACCAGTGATCCCCAGGCGACAGGGAGAAATGAGCAGTTCTTC.